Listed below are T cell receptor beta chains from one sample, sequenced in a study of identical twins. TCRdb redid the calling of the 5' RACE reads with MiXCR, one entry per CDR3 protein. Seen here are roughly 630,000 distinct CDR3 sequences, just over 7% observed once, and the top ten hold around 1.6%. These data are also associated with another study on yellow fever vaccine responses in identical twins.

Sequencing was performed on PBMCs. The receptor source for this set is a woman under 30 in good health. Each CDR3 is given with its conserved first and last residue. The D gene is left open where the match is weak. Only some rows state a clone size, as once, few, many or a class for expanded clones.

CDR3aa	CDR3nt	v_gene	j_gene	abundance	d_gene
CASSQNGQGARGLEQYF	TGTGCCAGCAGCCAAAACGGACAGGGGGCGAGAGGATTGGAGCAGTACTTC	TRBV14	TRBJ2-7	many	TRBD1
CASSYGLLSSYEQYF	TGCGCCAGCAGCTATGGACTACTGAGCTCCTACGAGCAGTACTTC	TRBV5-1	TRBJ2-7	many	-
CASSARGTVSYEQYF	TGTGCCAGCAGTGCCCGTGGGACGGTTTCCTACGAGCAGTACTTC	TRBV27	TRBJ2-7	few	-
CTSSQVRVGTSGIRF	TGCACCAGCAGCCAAGTACGAGTCGGGACTAGCGGGATTCGGTTC	TRBV1	TRBJ2-1	-	-
CASTLQGTTEAFF	TGTGCCAGCACCTTACAGGGTACGACTGAAGCTTTCTTT	TRBV25-1	TRBJ1-1	many	-
CSAPIDSNQPQHF	TGCAGTGCCCCCATTGATAGCAATCAGCCCCAGCATTTT	TRBV20-1	TRBJ1-5	-	-
CASSPGTRQAQETQYF	TGCGCCAGCAGCCCCGGGACTAGACAAGCCCAAGAGACCCAGTACTTC	TRBV5-1	TRBJ2-5	many	TRBD2
CASSLGDRGSYGYTF	TGTGCCAGCAGCCTTGGGGACAGGGGCTCCTATGGCTACACCTTC	TRBV21-1	TRBJ1-2	many	-
CASSEGFGTDTQYF	TGTGCCAGCAGCGAGGGGTTTGGCACAGATACGCAGTATTTT	TRBV6-2/TRBV6-3	TRBJ2-3	many	-
CSVELVRKAEAFF	TGCAGCGTTGAATTGGTCAGAAAAGCTGAAGCTTTCTTT	TRBV29-1	TRBJ1-1	many	-
CASSSGASQTDTQYF	TGTGCCAGCAGCTCGGGGGCTAGCCAAACAGATACGCAGTATTTT	TRBV7-6	TRBJ2-3	-	-
CATSSTGGFYNEQFF	TGTGCCACCAGCTCTACAGGGGGCTTTTACAATGAGCAGTTCTTC	TRBV15	TRBJ2-1	-	TRBD1
CASSLASGGRTGELFF	TGTGCCAGCAGCTTAGCTAGCGGGGGTCGAACCGGGGAGCTGTTTTTT	TRBV7-2	TRBJ2-2	-	TRBD2
CSVGLAVYNEQFF	TGCAGCGTTGGTCTAGCGGTATACAATGAGCAGTTCTTC	TRBV29-1	TRBJ2-1	few	TRBD2
CASSLLPTGNTEAFF	TGTGCCAGCAGTTTACTCCCGACAGGCAACACTGAAGCTTTCTTT	TRBV28	TRBJ1-1	-	-
CSAPRREGRDTQYF	TGCAGTGCCCCCAGGCGGGAGGGCCGGGATACGCAGTATTTT	TRBV20-1	TRBJ2-3	-	TRBD2
CSVRQGGQPQHF	TGCAGCGTTCGACAGGGGGGGCAGCCCCAGCATTTT	TRBV29-1	TRBJ1-5	-	TRBD1
CASTPGGTAFF	TGTGCCAGCACCCCGGGGGGCACGGCTTTCTTT	TRBV28	TRBJ1-1	-	-
CASSLGLAGTKETQYF	TGTGCCAGCAGTTTGGGACTAGCGGGGACGAAAGAGACCCAGTACTTC	TRBV6-5	TRBJ2-5	few	TRBD2
CSARTRGNEKLFF	TGCAGTGCAAGGACACGGGGTAATGAAAAACTGTTTTTT	TRBV20-1	TRBJ1-4	many	-
CASSLGPGKLFF	TGTGCCAGCAGTCTGGGACCTGGAAAACTGTTTTTT	TRBV28	TRBJ1-4	many	-
CASSQGKGAGLTGELFF	TGTGCCAGCAGCCAAGGGAAGGGTGCGGGCCTCACCGGGGAGCTGTTTTTT	TRBV14	TRBJ2-2	many	-
CSVGTGVGNTEAFF	TGCAGCGTTGGGACAGGGGTCGGGAACACTGAAGCTTTCTTT	TRBV29-1	TRBJ1-1	few	TRBD1
CASSVIAGIYEQFF	TGTGCCAGCAGCGTAATAGCGGGAATTTATGAGCAGTTCTTC	TRBV5-6	TRBJ2-1	few	TRBD2
CASSLVAGGVYGYTF	TGCGCCAGCAGCTTGGTGGCAGGGGGTGTCTATGGCTACACCTTC	TRBV5-1	TRBJ1-2	few	TRBD1
CSVARGTGYEQYF	TGCAGCGTTGCCCGCGGGACAGGATACGAGCAGTACTTC	TRBV29-1	TRBJ2-7	few	TRBD1
CAITPSTGPSSGNTIYF	TGTGCCATCACTCCATCTACAGGTCCCTCCTCTGGAAACACCATATATTTT	TRBV10-3	TRBJ1-3	few	-
CASSPTGTTETQYF	TGCGCCAGCAGCCCCACCGGGACTACGGAAACCCAGTACTTC	TRBV5-1	TRBJ2-5	many	TRBD2
CASSVDIGDTQYF	TGTGCCAGCAGCGTTGATATTGGAGATACGCAGTATTTT	TRBV11-2	TRBJ2-3	few	-
CASSLSPGTLIFVDEQFF	TGTGCCAGCAGTTTATCGCCCGGGACATTAATTTTCGTCGATGAGCAGTTCTTC	TRBV12-3/TRBV12-4	TRBJ2-1	few	-
CASSERRESKNIQYF	TGTGCCAGCAGTGAACGGAGGGAATCCAAAAACATTCAGTACTTC	TRBV2	TRBJ2-4	-	-
CSASARADTQYF	TGCAGTGCTAGTGCCAGGGCAGATACGCAGTATTTT	TRBV20-1	TRBJ2-3	many	-
CASSFWGGQSTDTQYF	TGCGCCAGCAGCTTCTGGGGGGGACAAAGCACAGATACGCAGTATTTT	TRBV5-1	TRBJ2-3	many	-
CASSTALGSGGYTF	TGTGCCAGCAGTACCGCTTTGGGTTCGGGAGGCTACACCTTC	TRBV6-6	TRBJ1-2	many	-
CASGRLAGGYNEQFF	TGTGCCAGCGGAAGACTAGCTGGGGGTTACAATGAGCAGTTCTTC	TRBV6-1	TRBJ2-1	many	TRBD2
CASSLEHRSDQPQHF	TGTGCCAGCAGCCTGGAGCACAGGTCGGATCAGCCCCAGCATTTT	TRBV2	TRBJ1-5	few	-
CASSGKTQYF	TGTGCCAGCAGCGGTAAGACCCAGTACTTC	TRBV9	TRBJ2-5	-	-
CASSHRGLHYNEQFF	TGTGCCAGCAGCCATAGGGGACTACACTACAATGAGCAGTTCTTC	TRBV14	TRBJ2-1	few	TRBD2
CSVATGTGGNIQYF	TGCAGCGTTGCGACGGGGACAGGGGGAAACATTCAGTACTTC	TRBV29-1	TRBJ2-4	many	TRBD1
CSVEVSLTYEQYF	TGCAGCGTTGAAGTAAGTTTAACCTACGAGCAGTACTTC	TRBV29-1	TRBJ2-7	-	-
CAISVDRPNTEAFF	TGTGCCATCAGTGTAGACAGACCGAACACTGAAGCTTTCTTT	TRBV10-3	TRBJ1-1	-	-
CSVEDQGRYEQYF	TGCAGCGTTGAAGATCAAGGGAGATACGAGCAGTACTTC	TRBV29-1	TRBJ2-7	many	-
CASSISRSGSSRTGELFF	TGTGCCAGTAGTATAAGTAGAAGCGGGAGCTCCCGCACCGGGGAGCTGTTTTTT	TRBV19	TRBJ2-2	few	TRBD2
CATSDVLIRDKSETQYF	TGTGCCACCAGTGACGTCCTTATCCGGGACAAATCAGAGACCCAGTACTTC	TRBV24-1	TRBJ2-5	few	-
CASSLDGRTDGYTF	TGCGCCAGCAGCTTGGACGGTAGGACGGATGGCTACACCTTC	TRBV5-1	TRBJ1-2	many	-
CASSLYRVEQYF	TGTGCCAGCAGTTTGTACAGGGTCGAGCAGTACTTC	TRBV28	TRBJ2-7	few	-
CASSLQGYGELFF	TGTGCCAGCAGTTTACAGGGATACGGGGAGCTGTTTTTT	TRBV27	TRBJ2-2	-	-
CASSEEVLNSYEQYF	TGTGCCAGCAGTGAAGAGGTCCTAAACTCCTACGAGCAGTACTTC	TRBV2	TRBJ2-7	few	-
CASSFEFADTQYF	TGTGCCAGCAGCTTTGAGTTTGCGGATACGCAGTATTTT	TRBV11-2	TRBJ2-3	-	-
CASSTGTGTPVVQFF	TGTGCCAGCAGCACCGGGACAGGGACTCCTGTGGTGCAGTTCTTC	TRBV7-6	TRBJ2-1	many	TRBD1
CSVARGVDEKLFF	TGCAGCGTTGCCCGGGGGGTCGATGAAAAACTGTTTTTT	TRBV29-1	TRBJ1-4	-	-
CASSLRDRVGADTQYF	TGTGCCAGCAGTCTGAGGGACAGGGTGGGTGCAGATACGCAGTATTTT	TRBV12-3/TRBV12-4	TRBJ2-3	-	TRBD1